This T cell receptor beta chain was identified in a study of Tregs in tolerant kidney transplant recipients. Mixed chimerism was transient after nonmyeloablative marrow transplants from related graft donors. Unstimulated regulatory T cells (CD4+CD25+CD127-), CD4+CD25- non-regulatory cells, CD4 and CD8 cells were FACS-sorted from thawed PBMCs. Here immunoSEQ multiplex PCR was the method, and the copy in TCRdb shows in-frame clones only, minus some. The sample has about 52,000 clones, around 90% seen once. The clonotype was recovered from a human patient who received a combined kidney and bone marrow transplant. Some of the T cells may derive from the graft donor. This specimen consisted of CD8+ T cells from blood (PBMCs), obtained 24 months after the transplant.

This CDR3 is CSVEAVAGTASYEQYF. The CDR3 DNA reads as TGCAGCGTTGAAGCCGTCGCCGGGACAGCCTCCTACGAGCAGTACTTC. V and J are TRBV29-1 and TRBJ2-7, with 7 bases lining up with TRBD1. V shed 1 base and J 0 bases; nucleotides not matched to a gene: 9. The CDR3 length is 16 residues. In germline, CDR1 is SQVTM, CDR2 ANQGSEA.